These 11 T cell receptor beta chains were all obtained from the same sample, sequenced in a study of blood T cell repertoires in COVID-19. The method was immunoSEQ multiplex PCR; TCRdb's version includes in-frame clones alone and lacks a portion of them. Of around 470,000 clones listed, 90% are singletons. Material for sequencing was PBMCs or T cells enriched from blood (not recorded which). These receptors originate from a man aged 18 to 29 who had recovered from COVID-19.

The chain employs TRBV2 and TRBJ1-5, with TRBD1 as a possible D gene (6 bases). CDR1 SNHLY and CDR2 FYNNEI come from the germline V gene. This CDR3 is 15 amino acids long. Deletions cut 6 bases from V and 0 bases from J, with 12 bases between. The CDR3 DNA reads as TGTGCCAGCAGACAGGACAGTGATAGCAATCAGCCCCAGCATTTT. It codes for CASRQDSDSNQPQHF. Filled out from reference TRBV2 and TRBJ1-5, the complete variable domain reads EPEVTQTPSHQVTQMGQEVILRCVPISNHLYFYWYRQILGQKVEFLVSFYNNEISEKSEIFDDQFSVERPDGSNFTLKIRSTKLEDSAMYFCASRQDSDSNQPQHFGDGTRLSIL.

This CDR3 is CAISDTGTAWPQHF. CDR3 DNA: TGTGCCATCAGTGACACAGGGACGGCCTGGCCCCAGCATTTT. V is TRBV10-3 and J is TRBJ1-5; D is perhaps TRBD1 (6 bases). CDR1 is ENHRY and CDR2 is SYGVKD in the germline V gene. CDR3 length equals 14 residues. V was clipped by 3 bases and J by 9 bases, with 15 bases between them.

The genes are TRBV5-6 and TRBJ1-6; a possible D gene is TRBD1 (5 bases). Germline V gene data show CDR1 as SGHDT and CDR2 as YYEEEE. Trimming stripped 7 bases from V and 5 bases from J, with 10 bases between. The CDR3 runs 13 residues. The chain's CDR3 is CASGWGDNSPLHF. The CDR3, as DNA: TGTGCCAGCGGTTGGGGGGATAATTCACCCCTCCACTTT.

This rearrangement joins TRBV19 to TRBJ1-1, with D tentatively TRBD1 (5 bases). Per the germline V gene, CDR1 is LNHDA and CDR2 is SQIVND (reference sequence). V lost 7 bases and J 1 base, leaving 13 bases between the germline ends. The CDR3 totals 14 residues. In nucleotides, the CDR3 is TGTGCCAGTACCCAGGGTTTTGAGAACACTGAAGCTTTCTTT. This encodes CASTQGFENTEAFF.

This clone has just one count. The rearrangement joins TRBV12-5 to TRBJ1-1; D might be TRBD1 (6 bases). V was trimmed by 1 base and J by 6 bases, leaving 18 bases between them. The germline V gene encodes CDR1 LGHNT and CDR2 FRNRAP. This CDR3 has 16 residues. The CDR3 here is CASGLGSTGIIPEAFF. In DNA form, the CDR3 reads TGTGCTAGTGGTTTGGGATCAACAGGGATCATCCCTGAAGCTTTCTTT.

The chain employs TRBV3-1 (or the pseudogene TRBV3-2) and TRBJ1-5; no clear D gene. The CDR3 has 13 residues. The germline V and J ends were trimmed by 0 bases and 11 bases, with 11 bases remaining between them. Per the germline V gene, CDR1 is LGHDT and CDR2 is YNNKEL (reference sequence). The CDR3 spells CASSQEGGMAQHF. As DNA, the CDR3 is TGTGCCAGCAGCCAAGAAGGAGGGATGGCCCAGCATTTT.

The chain combines TRBV15 with TRBJ1-1, with a possible D match to TRBD1 (5 bases). Germline assignment: CDR1 LNHNV and CDR2 YYDKDF (reference sequence). V was shortened by 6 bases and J by 4 bases, with 18 bases between the two germline ends. The CDR3 spans 15 residues. In DNA, the CDR3 is TGTGCCACCAGAACTGAGGGTTTCGGGGGCACTGAAGCTTTCTTT. It translates to CATRTEGFGGTEAFF.

This chain uses TRBV19 with TRBJ1-5, with 8 bases that match TRBD1. Germline loops: CDR1 LNHDA, CDR2 SQIVND (reference sequence). This CDR3 spans 14 amino acids. V lost 6 bases and J lost 2; bases outside the gene matches: 3. The CDR3 reads CASSKTGGNQPQHF. Here the CDR3 DNA reads TGTGCCAGTAGCAAGACAGGGGGCAATCAGCCCCAGCATTTT.

The J gene is TRBJ1-1, the V gene TRBV30; D may be TRBD1 (5 bases). Germline lookup yields CDR1 GTSNPN and CDR2 SVGIG (reference sequence). The V end lost 0 bases, the J end lost 6 bases, and 11 bases lay between the germline ends. This CDR3 is built from 13 residues. CDR3 in amino acids: CAWSVRGTAEAFF. The CDR3 DNA follows: TGTGCCTGGAGTGTAAGGGGAACGGCTGAAGCTTTCTTT.

The chain carries TRBV5-6 and TRBJ1-2; D uncertain. The ends were cut back, 7 bases at V and 4 bases at J, with 17 bases in the middle. The CDR3 runs to 14 residues. Germline V gene data show CDR1 as SGHDT and CDR2 as YYEEEE. The CDR3 sequence is CASQRGERRYGYTF. CDR3 DNA sequence: TGTGCCAGCCAGCGTGGGGAGCGGCGCTATGGCTACACCTTC. Based on the CDR3 plus reference TRBV5-6 and TRBJ1-2, the full variable domain is DAGVTQSPTHLIKTRGQQVTLRCSPKSGHDTVSWYQQALGQGPQFIFQYYEEEERQRGNFPDRFSGHQFPNYSSELNVNALLLGDSALYLCASQRGERRYGYTFGSGTRLTVV.

CDR3 sequence reads: CASTAWLQDTQYF. In DNA, the CDR3 is TGTGCCAGCACTGCCTGGCTTCAAGATACGCAGTATTTT. This chain links TRBV6-5 with TRBJ2-3; D is unresolved. The CDR3 is 13 residues long. The germline V gene encodes CDR1 MNHEY and CDR2 SVGAGI. The V gene lost 7 bases and the J gene lost 5 bases, with 13 bases spanning the gap.